Listed below are T cell receptor beta chains from one sample, sequenced in a study of radiation and T cells in renal cell carcinoma. TCRdb's copy holds only in-frame clones and misses some; the assay was immunoSEQ multiplex PCR. This sample has 120,000 or so clones, with roughly four fifths found just once. This specimen consisted of blood, obtained from a patient whose treatment included radiotherapy and nephrectomy. The receptors shown here come from a woman aged 60-70 years with renal cell carcinoma. Both conserved end residues are part of each CDR3. D genes are given only for firm matches. Expanded clones are given a class, and other clones once, few, many or no size at all.

clone size	V gene	J gene	D gene	CDR3 protein	CDR3 DNA
NA	TRBV6-5	TRBJ1-1	NA	CASRSRDGNTEAFF	TGTGCCAGCAGGTCCCGGGACGGGAACACTGAAGCTTTCTTT
NA	TRBV7-3	TRBJ2-3	TRBD2	CASSLIAGVIDTQYF	TGTGCCAGCAGCTTGATAGCGGGAGTCATAGATACGCAGTATTTT
NA	TRBV10-3	TRBJ2-7	NA	CAISDAEYEQYF	TGTGCCATCAGTGATGCGGAGTACGAGCAGTACTTC
NA	TRBV2	TRBJ1-3	NA	CASVPFSGNTIYF	TGTGCCAGTGTCCCCTTCTCTGGAAACACCATATATTTT
NA	TRBV19	TRBJ2-5	NA	CASSMNGELGETQYF	TGTGCCAGTAGTATGAACGGGGAGCTCGGCGAGACCCAGTACTTC
NA	TRBV18	TRBJ1-2	NA	CASSPPEYYGYTF	TGTGCCAGCTCACCACCAGAGTACTATGGCTACACCTTC
NA	TRBV9	TRBJ1-3	NA	CASSVGGNRGSGNTIYF	TGTGCCAGCAGCGTAGGGGGAAACCGCGGCTCTGGAAACACCATATATTTT
NA	TRBV27	TRBJ2-1	TRBD2	CASSLRGGHNEQFF	TGTGCCAGCAGTTTACGGGGAGGGCACAATGAGCAGTTCTTC
NA	TRBV6-1	TRBJ1-2	NA	CASTRLNYGYTF	TGTGCCAGCACCCGGCTTAACTATGGCTACACCTTC
NA	TRBV2	TRBJ2-1	NA	CASTALSSYNEQFF	TGTGCCAGCACCGCCCTGAGCTCCTACAATGAGCAGTTCTTC
NA	TRBV9	TRBJ2-3	NA	CASSVSVGPSTDTQYF	TGTGCCAGCAGCGTATCTGTGGGGCCTAGCACAGATACGCAGTATTTT
NA	TRBV5-1	TRBJ2-7	NA	CASSFSPTGSYEQYF	TGCGCCAGCAGCTTCTCCCCTACCGGGAGCTACGAGCAGTACTTC
few	TRBV7-9	TRBJ1-1	NA	CASSLGVGVGEAFF	TGTGCCAGCAGCCTAGGGGTAGGGGTGGGTGAAGCTTTCTTT
few	TRBV10-3	TRBJ1-5	TRBD1	CAIRGTGGQPQHF	TGTGCCATCAGAGGGACAGGGGGCCAGCCCCAGCATTTT
once	TRBV21-1	TRBJ2-3	NA	CARGRPSGIADTQYF	TGTGCCAGAGGCCGTCCTAGCGGGATAGCAGATACGCAGTATTTT
NA	TRBV9	TRBJ1-1	NA	CASGEMNTEAFF	TGTGCCAGCGGGGAGATGAACACTGAAGCTTTCTTT
NA	TRBV6-6	TRBJ2-7	NA	CASSASDRPYEQYF	TGTGCCAGCAGCGCCTCGGACAGACCCTACGAGCAGTACTTC
NA	TRBV5-6	TRBJ2-1	NA	CASSSMGKQFF	TGTGCCAGCAGCTCAATGGGAAAGCAGTTCTTC
NA	TRBV27	TRBJ1-2	TRBD1	CASSFRDSLFPRYTF	TGTGCCAGCAGTTTCCGGGACAGCCTCTTTCCGCGCTACACCTTC
NA	TRBV27	TRBJ2-7	NA	CASSLSGRGWIEQYF	TGTGCCAGCAGTTTATCCGGCAGGGGATGGATCGAGCAGTACTTC
NA	TRBV6-6	TRBJ1-2	NA	CASSYSPAVYGYTF	TGTGCCAGCAGTTACTCTCCAGCCGTCTATGGCTACACCTTC
NA	TRBV5-4	TRBJ2-3	TRBD2	CASSSRGSGGTSTDTQYF	TGTGCCAGCAGCTCCCGGGGTAGCGGGGGCACTAGCACAGATACGCAGTATTTT
NA	TRBV4-1	TRBJ1-2	TRBD1	CASSQARDSAYYGYTF	TGCGCCAGCAGCCAAGCCCGGGACAGTGCTTATTATGGCTACACCTTC
NA	TRBV2	TRBJ2-1	TRBD1	CASSVLDRGNEQFF	TGTGCCAGCAGCGTTCTGGACAGGGGCAATGAGCAGTTCTTC
NA	TRBV7-2	TRBJ2-7	NA	CASSASRQVTSYEQYF	TGTGCCAGCAGCGCATCCCGACAGGTCACCTCCTACGAGCAGTACTTC
few	TRBV6-6	TRBJ1-2	NA	CATWNYGYTF	TGTGCCACCTGGAACTATGGCTACACCTTC
once	TRBV10-3	TRBJ2-7	TRBD1	CAISSGQGSEQYF	TGTGCCATCAGCTCGGGACAGGGGAGCGAGCAGTACTTC
NA	TRBV2	TRBJ1-6	TRBD1	CASSADRGENSPLHF	TGTGCCAGCAGCGCCGACAGGGGCGAAAATTCACCCCTCCACTTT
many	TRBV5-8	TRBJ2-4	TRBD1	CASSLEQGAQNIQYF	TGTGCCAGCAGCTTGGAGCAGGGGGCGCAGAACATTCAGTACTTC
few	TRBV28	TRBJ1-1	NA	CASSLGAEAFF	TGTGCCAGCAGCCTTGGGGCTGAAGCTTTCTTT
NA	TRBV5-1	TRBJ1-2	NA	CASSTGQTYGYTF	TGCGCCAGCAGCACCGGACAGACCTATGGCTACACCTTC
NA	TRBV6-6	TRBJ1-6	NA	CASKDDFSSPLHF	TGTGCCAGCAAGGACGATTTTTCTTCACCCCTCCACTTT
NA	TRBV6-1	TRBJ2-7	TRBD1	CASSGTGPYEQYF	TGTGCCAGCAGTGGGACAGGCCCCTACGAGCAGTACTTC
few	TRBV11-2	TRBJ1-3	TRBD1	CASSLGQGGNTIYF	TGTGCCAGCAGCCTGGGACAGGGAGGAAACACCATATATTTT
NA	TRBV10-3	TRBJ2-1	NA	CAISESPQRNEQFF	TGTGCCATCAGTGAGTCCCCCCAAAGGAATGAGCAGTTCTTC
NA	TRBV18	TRBJ1-2	NA	CASSKEESPDGYTF	TGTGCCAGCTCAAAAGAGGAGTCTCCGGATGGCTACACCTTC
NA	TRBV5-1	TRBJ1-2	TRBD1	CASSLYLAGQGNYGYTF	TGCGCCAGCAGCTTGTATTTAGCCGGACAGGGAAACTATGGCTACACCTTC
NA	TRBV11-1	TRBJ1-2	NA	CASSFNTNYGYTF	TGTGCCAGCAGCTTCAACACTAACTATGGCTACACCTTC
NA	TRBV5-1	TRBJ1-3	TRBD1	CASSGRTGDGNTIYF	TGCGCCAGCAGCGGGAGGACAGGGGATGGAAACACCATATATTTT
few	TRBV5-1	TRBJ1-1	NA	CASSTRYSGSPNTEAFF	TGCGCCAGCAGCACGCGTTACTCGGGCAGTCCCAACACTGAAGCTTTCTTT
NA	TRBV7-3	TRBJ2-4	NA	CASSPTIGGRGIQYF	TGTGCCAGCAGTCCCACGATTGGAGGACGGGGGATTCAGTACTTC
NA	TRBV7-3	TRBJ1-6	NA	CASSLRGRDNSPLHF	TGTGCCAGCAGCTTAAGAGGCAGGGATAATTCACCCCTCCACTTT
NA	TRBV5-4	TRBJ2-3	TRBD1	CASSPGQGRGLTQYF	TGTGCCAGCAGCCCGGGACAGGGTAGGGGGCTTACGCAGTATTTT
NA	TRBV6-5	TRBJ2-7	NA	CASSSSVSRYEQYF	TGTGCCAGCAGTTCGTCCGTTAGCAGGTACGAGCAGTACTTC
NA	TRBV6-1	TRBJ1-2	TRBD1	CASGTGGRGVDGYTF	TGTGCCAGCGGGACAGGGGGCCGCGGGGTGGATGGCTACACCTTC
once	TRBV5-1	TRBJ1-1	NA	CASSSGTSFEAFF	TGTGCCAGCAGCTCCGGGACATCATTTGAAGCTTTCTTT